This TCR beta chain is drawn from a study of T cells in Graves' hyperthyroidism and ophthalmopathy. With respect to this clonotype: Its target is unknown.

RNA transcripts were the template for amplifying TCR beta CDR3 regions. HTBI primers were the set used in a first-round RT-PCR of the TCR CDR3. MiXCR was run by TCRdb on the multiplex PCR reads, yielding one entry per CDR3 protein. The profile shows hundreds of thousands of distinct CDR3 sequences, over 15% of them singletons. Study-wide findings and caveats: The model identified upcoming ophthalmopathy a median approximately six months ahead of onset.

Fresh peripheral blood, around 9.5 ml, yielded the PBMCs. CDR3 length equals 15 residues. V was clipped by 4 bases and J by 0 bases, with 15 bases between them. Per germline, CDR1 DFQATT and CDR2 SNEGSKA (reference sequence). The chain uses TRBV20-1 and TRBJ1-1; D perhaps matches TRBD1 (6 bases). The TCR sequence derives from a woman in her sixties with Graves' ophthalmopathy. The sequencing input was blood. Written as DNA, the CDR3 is TGCAGTGCTACCGGGGGGGGCCCCATGAACACTGAAGCTTTCTTT. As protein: CSATGGGPMNTEAFF.